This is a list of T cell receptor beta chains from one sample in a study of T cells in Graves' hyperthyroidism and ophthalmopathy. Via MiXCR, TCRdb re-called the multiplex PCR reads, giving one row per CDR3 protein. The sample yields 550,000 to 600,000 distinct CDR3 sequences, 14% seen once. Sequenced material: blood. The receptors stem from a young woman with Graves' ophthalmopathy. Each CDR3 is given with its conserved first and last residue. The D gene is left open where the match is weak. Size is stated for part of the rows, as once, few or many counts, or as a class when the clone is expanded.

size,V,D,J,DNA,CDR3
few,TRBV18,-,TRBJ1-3,TGTGCCAGCTCACCGGGTCATGGGGACTCTGGAAACACCATATATTTT,CASSPGHGDSGNTIYF
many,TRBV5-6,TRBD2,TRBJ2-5,TGTGCCAGCAGCCTGGGGGGGAGGGAGACCCAGTACTTC,CASSLGGRETQYF
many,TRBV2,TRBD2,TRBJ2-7,TGTGCCAGCAGAGATCCTCGACTAGCGGGAGGGCCTCGCGAGCAGTACTTC,CASRDPRLAGGPREQYF
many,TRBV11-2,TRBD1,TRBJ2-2,TGTGCCAGCAGCCCTTGGACAGGGGGCAGCACCGGGGAGCTGTTTTTT,CASSPWTGGSTGELFF
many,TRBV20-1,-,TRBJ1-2,TGCAGTGCTTCCCCTGACGGGGGAGACTATGGCTACACCTTC,CSASPDGGDYGYTF
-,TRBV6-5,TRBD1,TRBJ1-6,TGTGCCAGCAGTTACTTCCTAGGACAGGGGGGTTCACCCCTCCACTTT,CASSYFLGQGGSPLHF
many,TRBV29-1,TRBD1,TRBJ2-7,TGCAGCGCTAGGACAGGGGGAACTGGAGAGCAGTACTTC,CSARTGGTGEQYF
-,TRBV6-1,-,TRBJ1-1,TGTGCCAGCAGAATGCAGGGGACCACTGAAGCTTTCTTT,CASRMQGTTEAFF
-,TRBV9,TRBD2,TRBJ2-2,TGTGCCAGCAGCGTAGCTTTAGCGGGACTAAACACCGGGGAGCCGTTTTTT,CASSVALAGLNTGEPFF
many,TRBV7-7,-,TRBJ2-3,TGTGCTAGCAGCTGGGATATAAAAGATACGCAGTATTTT,CASSWDIKDTQYF
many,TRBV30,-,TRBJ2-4,TGTGCTCTTCAGAGAGGGCGGCCGACGGACATTCAGTACTTC,CALQRGRPTDIQYF
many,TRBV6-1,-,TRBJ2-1,TGTGCCAGCAGTGAAGAGGGAACTGGGTACAATGAGCAGTTCTTC,CASSEEGTGYNEQFF
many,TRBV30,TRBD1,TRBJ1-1,TGTGCCTGGGACCAGGGGGCAAAAGCTTTCTTT,CAWDQGAKAFF
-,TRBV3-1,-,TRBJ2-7,TGTGCCAGCAGCCCTTCCCTGACCTACGAGCAGTACTTC,CASSPSLTYEQYF
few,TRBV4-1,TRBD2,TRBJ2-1,TGCGCCAGCAGCCAAGTTGGAGGTCTAGCGGGGAACAATGAGCAGTTCTTC,CASSQVGGLAGNNEQFF
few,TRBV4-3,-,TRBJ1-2,TGCGCCAGCAGCCCCGGAGGGGGGGCAGGGAACTATGGCTACACCTTC,CASSPGGGAGNYGYTF
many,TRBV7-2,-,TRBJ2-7,TGTGCCAGCAGCTCAGACCCACTGACTAGTTCGACCTACGAGCAGTACTTC,CASSSDPLTSSTYEQYF
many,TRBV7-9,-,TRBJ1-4,TGTGCCAGCAGCCGGACCTCTAATAATGAAAAACTGTTTTTT,CASSRTSNNEKLFF
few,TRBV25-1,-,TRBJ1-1,TGTGCCAGCAGTGAATATTGGGCCGACTCCACTGAAGCTTTCTTT,CASSEYWADSTEAFF
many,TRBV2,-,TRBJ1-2,TGTGCCAGCAGTGAAGAGGGCTATGGAGGGAGGGCGAGTGGCTACACCTTC,CASSEEGYGGRASGYTF